The clone carrying this T cell receptor (beta chain) was seen more than once but under ten times. Its antigen remains unidentified. Healthy Caucasian donors formed the entire cohort. V lost 3 bases to trimming and J lost 3 bases, with 15 bases between them. Looked up from germline, CDR1 is LGHDT and CDR2 is YNNKEL (reference sequence). CDR3 length: 16 residues. The record originates from a study of identical twins. Overall study results and limits: Fewer insertions marked abundant cord blood beta clonotypes; young adult naive trended weakly, memory not at all.

From the 5' RACE reads, TCRdb called clonotypes with MiXCR, one entry per CDR3 protein. The sample lists approximately 890,000 distinct CDR3 sequences; 9% to 15% were seen once. This sample was shared with a second study, whose subject was yellow fever vaccine responses in identical twins.

This chain connects TRBV3-1 to TRBJ2-1; D might be TRBD1 (5 bases). The material sequenced was PBMCs. The sequence was obtained from a woman in her late teens or twenties in good health. The CDR3 DNA follows: TGTGCCAGCAGCCATGGTCCAGGGTTCGTCTACAATGAGCAGTTCTTC. Its translation is CASSHGPGFVYNEQFF.